The entry that follows covers one T cell receptor beta chain sequence. What antigen it recognizes has not been identified. No per-base quality is available; no much larger clone lies one base away. The donors were healthy, HIV-negative adults with no recently reported acute infections or vaccinations. Every donor was a Caucasian adult residing in Nashville, Tennessee, USA. CD4+ T cells were enriched through magnetic negative selection, after which naive cells were positively selected on CD45RA and the remaining negative fraction served as the memory subset. Blood was obtained by leukapheresis, after which PBMCs were separated by Ficoll-Histopaque density gradient centrifugation and cryopreserved in liquid nitrogen vapor phase. Analytical flow cytometry was used to check the purity and quantity of every magnetically sorted T cell population. Each sorted fraction had its genomic DNA isolated and then quantified by UV absorbance on a Nanodrop 2000c.

V has 1 base trimmed and J has 5 bases trimmed; junction bases matching no gene number 1. The CDR1 and CDR2 encoded by the germline V gene are SGHRS and YFSETQ. Spanning cysteine to phenylalanine, the CDR3 consists of 14 amino acids. The DNA shown is the 42-base CDR3, in frame from base 1. The source of the sample is a study of shared clonotypes between healthy human individuals (TCRdb year 2020). For the wider study: A few men and a couple of women, aged 18 to 49 years, made up the cohort. For each donor, three plates each were used for CD4 naive and CD4 memory, two plates were used for CD8 naive, and one plate was used for CD8 memory. To increase sequencing depth and limit assay-specific biases, TCR repertoire library preparation and sequencing were carried out by different laboratories using diverse techniques. Per donor, leukapheresis produced somewhere between about 0.85 and 10 billion PBMCs. To estimate repertoire size and how much clonotype sharing occurs between individuals, the study deeply sequenced the blood TCR repertoires of about five healthy adults. On the study overall, not on this receptor specifically: Clonotypes shared by all four sorted-subset donors showed higher generation probabilities than non-shared clonotypes. The small number of donors limited the genetic and exposure-history diversity represented. Across a few donors, about 5% of naive CD4, roughly 3.4% of naive CD8, 2.3% of memory CD4, and under 0.45% of memory CD8 clonotypes were shared. Sampling was restricted to blood, and TCR repertoires in tissue are likely to differ from TCR repertoires in blood. Incomplete sequencing was indicated by rarefaction of sorted-subset datasets, despite the large sequencing depth. Naive subsets generally had larger estimated clonotype richness than memory subsets. Based on pairwise subsampling, the degree of clonotype sharing among donors was expected to be affected by sequencing depth.

TCR CDR3 regions were amplified from genomic DNA by multiplex PCR using the deep immunoSEQ assay. Extracted genomic DNA from each cell subset was spread evenly across all wells of several immunoSEQ 96-well plates, with each plate serving as a replicate. For sorted subsets, around 200 ng genomic DNA, equal to approximately 30,000 T cell genomes, was loaded into each replicate PCR. The purified libraries were quantified using a Qubit 3.0 fluorometer, sized with a Bioanalyzer 2100, and then quantified again using the KAPA Library Quantification kit. Every immunoSEQ 96-well plate was sequenced on a separate single-read 150-cycle Illumina NextSeq 550 flow cell. As for how the authors treated the data: The immunoSEQ output contained only junctional sequences without quality scores, so filtering could not match that applied to full-length reads. Sequences were annotated with PyIR, a Python wrapper for IgBLAST v1.9, using IMGT germline references to assign V/J genes and CDR3. Reads with weak V/J assignments (E-value above 1e-6), missing CDR3, stop codons, out-of-frame junctions, or ambiguous translated residues were removed. V3J clonotypes were defined as sequences sharing an identical inferred V gene, J gene, and CDR3 amino acid sequence. To compute the percentage overlap between repertoires, the number of shared unique clonotypes was divided by the size of the smaller repertoire. RTK rarefaction, the Chao1 estimator, and Recon v2.1 estimates of unobserved clonotypes were used to assess repertoire richness. OLGA was used to compute generation probabilities for all TCRbeta clonotypes that the gDNA method yielded from a handful of donors. TCRdb's version of the immuneACCESS table is confined to in-frame rearrangements and falls short of the full clone set. An unresolved V gene accounts for under half of the shortfall where checked; the remainder is of unknown origin. The V and J calls and the clone size are those of that table, but D and trimming were determined from the DNA. Here the sample has more than 500,000 clones; roughly 95% occur a single time. The ten top clones hold nearly 0.065% of the sample.

Recombination joined TRBV5-1 with TRBJ1-4; 8 bases in between match TRBD1. Sequencing was done on a sample of naive CD4+ T cells sorted from blood. The intended sense of this specimen's cell subset or site label: CD45RA+ positively selected. The source is a woman aged 30 to 39 in good health. The nucleotides read TGCGCCAGCAGCTTGCGGACAGGGAATGAAAAACTGTTTTTT. This translates into CASSLRTGNEKLFF.